This record concerns one T cell receptor beta chain sequence. Its matching antigen is unknown. This specimen comes from a study of T cell responses to AZD1222 COVID-19 vaccine. Study observations and caveats: Donors were mostly white British, more females; clonal diversity possibly underestimated. Reportedly, nearly half of unique spike TCRs recognized epitopes outside B.1.351/B.1.1.7 mutations.

TCRdb's copy holds only in-frame clones and misses some; the assay was immunoSEQ multiplex PCR. The data contain approximately 110,000 clones, around 92% of them singletons. This CDR3 comprises 14 residues. Per germline, CDR1 MNHEY and CDR2 SVGAGI. Trimming took off 4 bases at V and 2 bases at J, with 12 bases between the two ends. The sequencing used peripheral blood, collected on day 0 of AZD1222 vaccination. This rearrangement joins TRBV6-5 to TRBJ2-7; D is undetermined. The receptor's source is an adult in good health. For the CDR3, the DNA is TGTGCCAGCAGTTCCCAAGAGAGGCCCTACGAGCAGTACTTC. Protein: CASSSQERPYEQYF.